Listed below are T cell receptor beta chains from one sample, sequenced in a study of OX40 agonist ivuxolimab in advanced cancers. Measured with immunoSEQ multiplex PCR; TCRdb has only the in-frame clones, and not every one. The sample consists of under 90,000 clones, about 92% of them appearing once. This sample comprised CD4+ or CD8+ T cells sorted from blood, obtained in a trial of the OX40 agonist ivuxolimab. Every receptor here comes from an adult with an advanced solid tumor such as melanoma, head and neck, liver or kidney cancer. CDR3s include the opening cysteine and the closing phenylalanine or tryptophan. The order of the fields is V gene, D gene, CDR3 protein. A D gene is named only where the DNA matches it firmly.

TRBV19,.,CASSTGEGARTGELFF
TRBV7-6,.,CASSLMTSGELFF
TRBV27,.,CASIPPDGMNTEAFF
TRBV6-5,TRBD1,CASSATGTYWYTF
TRBV11-2,.,CASSLVVGRGLNPYEQYF
TRBV28,.,CASRGRDKTNTEAFF
TRBV5-8,.,CASSLEWGTEGYTF
TRBV4-2,.,CASSQDPWPTTYEQYF
TRBV7-2,TRBD2,CASSLEASGGDTQYF
TRBV14,.,CASSRQEIYEQYF
TRBV11-2,.,CASSPVFMARGTEAFF
TRBV14,.,CASSQGAYGYTF
TRBV7-9,TRBD1,CASSRQGIGEQYF
TRBV28,.,CASSFGNRVQYEQYF
TRBV10-3,TRBD1,CAISRPGQGSYEQYF
TRBV7-2,.,CASSTRVSDTQYF
TRBV6-5,.,CASTGRSEQYF
TRBV6-1,.,CAAPPIGAPYEQYF
TRBV6-6,TRBD1,CASSYVGQVETQYF
TRBV4-1,TRBD2,CASSQGSGTSIYNEQFF
TRBV5-4,TRBD1,CASSWTGGSADTQYF
TRBV6-5,.,CASSPQGVTDTQYF